This TCR beta chain was retrieved from a study of post-analysis software for immune sequencing data. Looking at the study overall: The study covered relapsing-remitting, secondary progressive and progressive-relapsing courses of multiple sclerosis.

The authors incorporated unique molecular identifiers into the TCR beta cDNA libraries. From roughly 1 to 10 million T cells, roughly 540,000 cDNA molecules were obtained. TCRdb re-called the PCR reads through MiXCR, storing one row per CDR3 protein. The sample has 350,000 to 500,000 distinct CDR3 sequences; approximately 42% are singletons. A word on this clonotype: What it recognizes is unknown.

General observations from the study: Samples prepared in the same batch strongly co-clustered by F measure. Controls' normalized Chao1 diversity significantly exceeded that of multiple sclerosis patients.

The sample was blood. This receptor was identified in a girl aged 2-10 years with multiple sclerosis.

Written as DNA, the CDR3 is TGTGCCAGCAGTTTCCTAGCCACGTCGGGGCACCACAACTATGGCTACACCTTC. Its protein product is CASSFLATSGHHNYGYTF. The V gene is TRBV12-3 or TRBV12-4, the J gene TRBJ1-2; TRBD1 is a possible D gene (5 bases). This CDR3 spans 18 amino acids. The ends were cut back, 3 bases at V and 2 bases at J, with 22 bases in the middle.